These 24 T cell receptor beta chains were all obtained from the same sample, sequenced in a study of blood T cell repertoires in COVID-19. Assay used: immunoSEQ multiplex PCR; TCRdb lists only in-frame clones, some missing. The sample carries 250,000 to 350,000 clones, around 92% recorded once. What was sequenced was PBMCs or T cells enriched from blood (not recorded which). Receptor source: a woman aged 45-59 years who had been exposed to COVID-19.

The chain has TRBV6-5 and TRBJ2-2, with a weak D call TRBD1 (6 bases). From germline, CDR1 is MNHEY and CDR2 SVGAGI. The CDR3 is 13 residues long. The ends were cut back, 2 bases at V and 6 bases at J, with 7 bases in the middle. CDR3 region: CASSYTGSGELFF. CDR3 coding DNA: TGTGCCAGCAGTTACACAGGGTCCGGGGAGCTGTTTTTT.

The chain recombines TRBV18 with TRBJ2-4; 11 bases are shared with TRBD2. CDR1 and CDR2 (germline): KGHSH, LQKENI. V lost 1 base, J lost 0 bases, and 5 bases stayed unmatched. The CDR3 is 18 residues long. CDR3 sequence reads: CASSPLAGGQVAKNIQYF. The DNA for the CDR3 is TGTGCCAGCTCACCACTAGCGGGGGGGCAAGTAGCCAAAAACATTCAGTACTTC.

About this clone itself: The junction shows a germline mismatch at one end, possibly a read error. The chain uses TRBV10-3 and TRBJ1-2; D is possibly TRBD1 (5 bases). This CDR3 has 13 residues. The germline CDR1 and CDR2 sequences are ENHRY and SYGVKD. The CDR3: CQTRDSNTYGYTF. The CDR3 DNA follows: TGCCAAACACGGGACTCCAACACCTATGGCTACACCTTC.

J is TRBJ1-5 and V is TRBV20-1; D unresolved. Germline-derived CDR1 and CDR2 are DFQATT and SNEGSKA (reference sequence). V gave up 3 bases and J gave up 0 bases, with 9 bases separating them. The length of the CDR3 is 14 residues. CDR3 DNA sequence: TGCAGTGCTAGTGGAGGGATTAGCAATCAGCCCCAGCATTTT. Protein sequence: CSASGGISNQPQHF.

The rearrangement uses TRBV19 and TRBJ1-1, with a possible D match to TRBD1 (5 bases). Germline V gene sequence: CDR1 LNHDA, CDR2 SQIVND (reference sequence). The CDR3 length is 13 residues. The V gene lost 7 bases and the J gene lost 1 base, with 10 bases spanning the gap. The CDR3 spells CASNRMENTEAFF. CDR3 DNA: TGTGCCAGTAACAGGATGGAGAACACTGAAGCTTTCTTT. Full variable domain (rest looked up from reference TRBV19 and TRBJ1-1): DGGITQSPKYLFRKEGQNVTLSCEQNLNHDAMYWYRQDPGQGLRLIYYSQIVNDFQKGDIAEGYSVSREKKESFPLTVTSAQKNPTAFYLCASNRMENTEAFFGQGTRLTVV.

The CDR3 DNA follows: TGTGCCAGCAGTTTCGACAGGGCTGGCAATCAGCCCCAGCATTTT. It translates to CASSFDRAGNQPQHF. The chain carries TRBV2 and TRBJ1-5, with 7 bases lining up with TRBD1. The V gene end was trimmed by 5 bases and the J gene end by 2 bases; junction bases not matched to a gene: 6. The germline V gene encodes CDR1 SNHLY and CDR2 FYNNEI. This CDR3 comprises 15 residues.

The gene calls are TRBV19 and TRBJ1-2; 12 bases are a match to TRBD1. V gave up 9 bases and J gave up 3 bases; unmatched junction bases: 17. This CDR3 has 18 amino acids. Per the germline V gene, CDR1 is LNHDA and CDR2 is SQIVND (reference sequence). CDR3 protein: CASTYSWDRGPGDYGYTF. DNA of the CDR3: TGTGCCAGCACTTATAGCTGGGACAGGGGGCCCGGCGACTATGGCTACACCTTC.

For the CDR3, the DNA is TGTGCCACCAGCAGAGACCCCCGGAATGAAAAACTGTTTTTT. Translation gives CATSRDPRNEKLFF. The chain uses TRBV15 and TRBJ1-4; D is unresolved. This CDR3 spans 14 amino acids. Trimming left V 0 bases short and J 5 bases short, with 7 bases between. Looked up from germline, CDR1 is LNHNV and CDR2 is YYDKDF (reference sequence). Variable domain in full (rest from reference TRBV15 and TRBJ1-4): DAMVIQNPRYQVTQFGKPVTLSCSQTLNHNVMYWYQQKSSQAPKLLFHYYDKDFNNEADTPDNFQSRRPNTSFCFLDIRSPGLGDTAMYLCATSRDPRNEKLFFGSGTQLSVL.

V gene TRBV2 combines with J gene TRBJ2-1; 8 bases agree with TRBD2. The CDR3 length is 16 residues. After removal of 4 bases from V and 4 bases from J, the junction contained 9 bases not matched to a gene. The V gene's germline CDR1 is SNHLY and CDR2 FYNNEI. The CDR3 spells CASSVLVSGAYNEQFF. In DNA, the CDR3 is TGTGCCAGCAGTGTCCTCGTTAGCGGGGCTTACAATGAGCAGTTCTTC. The full variable domain, in which reference TRBV2 and TRBJ2-1 provide the parts outside the CDR3, is EPEVTQTPSHQVTQMGQEVILRCVPISNHLYFYWYRQILGQKVEFLVSFYNNEISEKSEIFDDQFSVERPDGSNFTLKIRSTKLEDSAMYFCASSVLVSGAYNEQFFGPGTRLTVL.

V usage is TRBV28 and J usage is TRBJ2-5; 7 bases match TRBD1. The J segment lost 2 bases and the V segment lost 7 bases, leaving 10 bases of the junction unmatched. The CDR3 is made up of 15 amino acids. Germline lookup yields CDR1 MDHEN and CDR2 SYDVKM. CDR3 protein: CASTLEGTAQETQYF. The CDR3 nucleotides are TGTGCCAGCACCTTAGAAGGGACAGCACAAGAGACCCAGTACTTC.

This clone was picked up one time. The chain has TRBV6-1 and TRBJ1-6; 7 nucleotides agree with TRBD1. CDR3 size: 16 residues. Trimming took 2 bases from V and 3 from J; bases not matched to a gene: 4. Germline CDR1 reads MNHNS; CDR2 reads SASEGT. DNA of the CDR3: TGTGCCAGCAGTGAAAACCGGGACAGCTATAATTCACCCCTCCACTTT. Its protein is CASSENRDSYNSPLHF.

The chain combines TRBV12-3 or TRBV12-4 with TRBJ2-1; D is unclear. There are 13 residues in the CDR3. The germline V and J ends were trimmed by 8 bases and 4 bases, with 12 bases remaining between them. CDR3 protein: CASLLTDYNEQFF. The CDR3 DNA is TGTGCCAGCTTGCTGACTGATTACAATGAGCAGTTCTTC.

This clone was recorded once. This chain joins TRBV10-3 and TRBJ1-1, with D possibly TRBD1 on 5 matching bases. This CDR3 spans 16 amino acids. Germline-derived CDR1 and CDR2 are ENHRY and SYGVKD. V gave up 0 bases and J gave up 1 base, with 12 bases separating them. The CDR3 here is CAISESGGGWNTEAFF. The CDR3 DNA sequence: TGTGCCATCAGTGAGTCGGGCGGGGGATGGAACACTGAAGCTTTCTTT.

The J gene is TRBJ2-1, the V gene TRBV11-3; D is ambiguous. Trimming cost V 4 bases and J 0 bases, with 7 bases left between them. The germline gives CDR1 SGHNT, CDR2 YENEEA. The CDR3 runs 14 residues. CDR3 protein: CASSSGSSYNEQFF. In nucleotides, the CDR3 is TGTGCCAGCAGCTCCGGTAGCTCCTACAATGAGCAGTTCTTC.

The chain is built from TRBV30 and TRBJ1-6; D remains ambiguous. Germline loops: CDR1 GTSNPN, CDR2 SVGIG (reference sequence). CDR3 size: 13 residues. Trimming left V 0 bases short and J 11 bases short, with 11 bases between. CDR3 DNA sequence: TGTGCCTGGAGTGTAGAGGGTCAACCACCCCTCCACTTT. Protein product: CAWSVEGQPPLHF.

The chain couples TRBV19 to TRBJ2-1; 10 nucleotides align to TRBD2. The CDR3 runs 15 residues. CDR1 and CDR2 from the germline V gene are LNHDA and SQIVND (reference sequence). V was pared by 6 bases and J by 7 bases, with 9 bases of the junction left unmatched. CDR3 region: CASSLSGGAWNEQFF. CDR3 bases: TGTGCCAGTAGCTTGAGCGGGGGGGCTTGGAATGAGCAGTTCTTC.

The gene calls are TRBV7-2 and TRBJ1-5; no reliable D call. V lost 3 bases and J 6 bases, leaving 3 bases between the germline ends. Germline loops: CDR1 SGHTA, CDR2 FQGNSA. This CDR3 contains 11 residues. CDR3 sequence reads: CASSFGQPQHF. The CDR3 coding sequence is TGTGCCAGCAGCTTCGGTCAGCCCCAGCATTTT.

The chain has TRBV15 and TRBJ2-5; 7 bases match TRBD1. The V gene's germline CDR1 is LNHNV and CDR2 YYDKDF (reference sequence). After removal of 6 bases from V and 1 base from J, the junction contained 2 bases not matched to a gene. This CDR3 has 13 amino acids. CDR3 residues: CATRDRSQETQYF. CDR3 DNA: TGTGCCACCAGGGACAGGTCCCAAGAGACCCAGTACTTC.

The J gene is TRBJ2-2, the V gene TRBV5-1; D is perhaps TRBD1 (5 bases). Germline loops: CDR1 SGHRS, CDR2 YFSETQ. The V end lost 8 bases, the J end lost 3 bases, and 17 bases lay between the germline ends. The CDR3 length is 15 residues. This CDR3 reads CASRQPPSDTGELFF. The CDR3 coding sequence is TGCGCCAGTAGACAGCCCCCCTCTGACACCGGGGAGCTGTTTTTT. The entire variable domain, with the rest obtained from reference TRBV5-1 and TRBJ2-2, is as follows: KAGVTQTPRYLIKTRGQQVTLSCSPISGHRSVSWYQQTPGQGLQFLFEYFSETQRNKGNFPGRFSGRQFSNSRSEMNVSTLELGDSALYLCASRQPPSDTGELFFGEGSRLTVL.

The chain uses TRBV5-1 and TRBJ1-2; a weak D match, TRBD1 (5 bases). Germline CDR1 SGHRS, CDR2 YFSETQ. The CDR3 is made up of 15 amino acids. The V gene lost 4 bases and the J gene lost 2 bases, with 15 bases spanning the gap. The CDR3 DNA reads TGCGCCAGCAGCCCTGGGGACGGAGGGAACTATGGCTACACCTTC. It codes for CASSPGDGGNYGYTF.

The V and J genes are TRBV9 and TRBJ2-7; the match to TRBD1 covers 10 bases. V lost 3 bases and J lost 6; bases outside the gene matches: 6. CDR1 and CDR2 (germline): SGDLS, YYNGEE. This CDR3 is 14 amino acids long. The CDR3 nucleotides are TGTGCCAGCAGCGCGGGACAGGGGAGGACCGAGCAGTACTTC. It encodes CASSAGQGRTEQYF.

The chain uses TRBV6-9 and TRBJ1-2, with 7 bases matching TRBD1. Per germline, CDR1 MNHGY and CDR2 SVAAGI. With 4 bases clipped from V and 3 bases from J, the junction kept 5 bases outside the gene matches. The CDR3 extends over 14 amino acids. CDR3 coding DNA: TGTGCCAGCAGTTCCTGGGACAGCTACTATGGCTACACCTTC. Protein: CASSSWDSYYGYTF.

This clone appeared a single time. The chain combines TRBV6-1 with TRBJ2-6; D ambiguous. The CDR3 loop spans 19 amino acids. V was shortened by 1 base and J by 0 bases, with 16 bases between the two germline ends. Germline CDR1 reads MNHNS; CDR2 reads SASEGT. The CDR3 protein is CASSEGIGNYVSGANVLTF. The CDR3 nucleotides read TGTGCCAGCAGTGAAGGCATCGGTAACTACGTCTCTGGGGCCAACGTCCTGACTTTC.

This clone was found once. This chain links TRBV6-5 with TRBJ2-7, with a tentative D call TRBD1 (7 bases). Looked up from germline, CDR1 is MNHEY and CDR2 is SVGAGI. V was pared by 6 bases and J by 0 bases, with 15 bases between. CDR3 length: 15 amino acids. CDR3 sequence (DNA): TGTGCCAGCAGACAAGACAGGGACTTCTCCTACGAGCAGTACTTC. Its protein is CASRQDRDFSYEQYF.